Each of the 17 T cell receptor beta chains below was sequenced from the same sample in a study of identifying expanded T cells in peripheral blood. Method: immunoSEQ multiplex PCR; TCRdb's copy keeps in-frame clones and lacks some. The data contain 70,000 or so clones, about nine tenths of them singletons. The sample taken for sequencing was blood. These receptors all come from a person between 18 and 75 years old in good health.

CDR3 sequence reads: CASSSVNSPLHF. The CDR3 DNA follows: TGTGCCAGCAGCTCCGTAAATTCACCCCTCCACTTT. The chain couples TRBV7-2 to TRBJ1-6, with unresolved D. V was clipped by 4 bases and J by 7 bases, with 5 bases between them. Per germline, CDR1 SGHTA and CDR2 FQGNSA. This CDR3 is built from 12 residues. Full variable domain (missing parts from reference TRBV7-2 and TRBJ1-6): GAGVSQSPSNKVTEKGKDVELRCDPISGHTALYWYRQSLGQGLEFLIYFQGNSAPDKSGLPSDRFSAERTGGSVSTLTIQRTQQEDSAVYLCASSSVNSPLHFGNGTRLTVT.

The chain joins TRBV12-2 to TRBJ2-1; TRBD1 reflects the table's D call only, with no check against the DNA. TRBV12-2 is a recognized pseudogene. The CDR3 spans 15 residues. CDR3 in amino acids: CASRLNSSEGDEQFF. CDR3 bases: TGTGCAAGTCGCTTAAATAGTTCAGAAGGGGATGAGCAGTTCTTC.

V gene TRBV2 combines with J gene TRBJ1-6; 8 nucleotides line up with TRBD1. The CDR3 totals 14 residues. Per germline, CDR1 SNHLY and CDR2 FYNNEI. Trimming removed 6 bases from V and 9 bases from J; junction bases left unmatched: 7. The CDR3 region is CASRNGQGVSPLHF. In DNA, the CDR3 is TGTGCCAGCAGGAATGGACAGGGAGTTTCACCCCTCCACTTT.

The V gene is TRBV11-1, the J gene TRBJ1-1; 8 bases agree with TRBD1. The V and J ends lost 0 bases and 7 bases, in that order; junction bases with no gene match: 7. Germline assignment: CDR1 SGHAT and CDR2 FQDESV (reference sequence). The CDR3 is made up of 15 amino acids. DNA of the CDR3: TGTGCCAGCAGCTTAGCGCAGGGGGCGTATTTTGAAGCTTTCTTT. Its protein is CASSLAQGAYFEAFF.

In this sample, this clone turned up once. The rearrangement uses TRBV7-2 and TRBJ1-5; the D is unclear. CDR1 SGHTA and CDR2 FQGNSA come from the germline V gene. This CDR3 spans 12 amino acids. The CDR3 here is CATNEGNQPQHF. The CDR3 nucleotides read TGTGCTACGAACGAGGGCAATCAGCCCCAGCATTTT. The full variable domain, its missing parts supplied by reference TRBV7-2 and TRBJ1-5, is GAGVSQSPSNKVTEKGKDVELRCDPISGHTALYWYRQSLGQGLEFLIYFQGNSAPDKSGLPSDRFSAERTGGSVSTLTIQRTQQEDSAVYLCATNEGNQPQHFGDGTRLSIL.

The chain links TRBV7-2 to TRBJ2-1, with 8 bases that match TRBD2. The V and J ends lost 0 bases and 14 bases, in that order; junction bases with no gene match: 12. Germline loops: CDR1 SGHTA, CDR2 FQGNSA. This CDR3 spans 15 amino acids. This CDR3 reads CASSLADSGNAGKFF. The DNA of the CDR3 is TGTGCCAGCAGCTTAGCGGATAGCGGGAATGCAGGGAAGTTCTTC. Using reference TRBV7-2 and TRBJ2-1 for the parts outside the CDR3, the full variable domain is GAGVSQSPSNKVTEKGKDVELRCDPISGHTALYWYRQSLGQGLEFLIYFQGNSAPDKSGLPSDRFSAERTGGSVSTLTIQRTQQEDSAVYLCASSLADSGNAGKFFGPGTRLTVL.

In DNA form, the CDR3 reads TGTGCCAGCAGCTTAGAAGGGGGCGCAGGCTATGGCTACACCTTC. Translating it yields CASSLEGGAGYGYTF. V and J are TRBV7-2 and TRBJ1-2, with TRBD1 identical over 7 bases. Germline V gene sequence: CDR1 SGHTA, CDR2 FQGNSA. This CDR3 contains 15 residues. With 1 base clipped from V and 4 bases from J, the junction kept 6 bases outside the gene matches.

This sequence joins TRBV27 and TRBJ2-1, with D hard to call. CDR3 length: 16 residues. Germline V gene data show CDR1 as MNHEY and CDR2 as SMNVEV (reference sequence). Deletions cut 0 bases from V and 1 base from J, with 10 bases between. The CDR3 coding sequence is TGTGCCAGCAGTTTATCGGGCACCGTGTCCTACAATGAGCAGTTCTTC. Its protein product is CASSLSGTVSYNEQFF.

V is TRBV18 and J is TRBJ2-5; D is possibly TRBD1 or TRBD2 (5 bases each). Germline-derived CDR1 and CDR2 are KGHSH and LQKENI. The V end lost 6 bases, the J end lost 5 bases, and 16 bases lay between the germline ends. This CDR3 has 14 amino acids. CDR3 bases: TGTGCCAGCTCTCTTGGGGGAGCAGTGGAGACCCAGTACTTC. It is translated as CASSLGGAVETQYF.

This sequence joins TRBV6-1 and TRBJ1-1; D is ambiguous. Germline CDR1 MNHNS, CDR2 SASEGT. CDR3 length equals 14 residues. The germline V and J ends were trimmed by 6 bases and 1 base, with 12 bases remaining between them. The CDR3 here is CASSPLRANTEAFF. In DNA, the CDR3 is TGTGCCAGCAGCCCCCTGAGGGCGAACACTGAAGCTTTCTTT.

This clone was seen only a few times. For the CDR3, the DNA is TGTGCCAGCGAGGAGACGGGGACTAATGAAAAACTGTTTTTT. It yields the protein CASEETGTNEKLFF. The chain couples TRBV2 to TRBJ1-4; no definite D call. This CDR3 is built from 14 residues. In germline, CDR1 is SNHLY, CDR2 FYNNEI. V lost 8 bases to trimming and J lost 2 bases, with 12 bases between them. Based on the CDR3 plus reference TRBV2 and TRBJ1-4, the full variable domain is EPEVTQTPSHQVTQMGQEVILRCVPISNHLYFYWYRQILGQKVEFLVSFYNNEISEKSEIFDDQFSVERPDGSNFTLKIRSTKLEDSAMYFCASEETGTNEKLFFGSGTQLSVL.

The chain uses TRBV5-1 and TRBJ1-5; D is uncertain. Trimming stripped 1 base from V and 5 bases from J, with 13 bases between. The CDR3 is made up of 15 amino acids. Germline V gene lookup returns CDR1 SGHRS and CDR2 YFSETQ. This CDR3 reads CASSLKFRPYQPQHF. The CDR3 bases are TGCGCCAGCAGCTTGAAGTTCCGACCTTATCAGCCCCAGCATTTT.

V is TRBV7-6 and J is TRBJ1-5; D gene ambiguous. Germline CDR1 SGHVS, CDR2 FNYEAQ. The length of the CDR3 is 13 residues. V lost 2 bases, J lost 7 bases, and 9 bases lay in between. This CDR3 reads CASSLSFGQPQHF. Written as DNA, the CDR3 is TGTGCCAGCAGCTTAAGTTTTGGACAGCCCCAGCATTTT.

This sequence joins TRBV6-5 and TRBJ1-3, with TRBD1 matching 7 bases. Trimming cost V 3 bases and J 6 bases; bases outside gene matches: 8. The CDR3 has 15 amino acids. Germline CDR1 reads MNHEY; CDR2 reads SVGAGI. The CDR3 sequence: CASSYGTEVQNTIYF. The CDR3 nucleotides read TGTGCCAGCAGTTATGGGACAGAGGTGCAAAACACCATATATTTT.

The J gene is TRBJ1-3, the V gene TRBV28; D is uncertain. Trimming took 6 bases from V and 7 from J, leaving 10 bases between them. CDR3 length: 12 residues. The V gene's germline CDR1 is MDHEN and CDR2 SYDVKM. CDR3 loop: CASSSGRNTIYF. The CDR3 DNA follows: TGTGCCAGCAGCTCTGGGAGGAACACCATATATTTT. Full variable domain (rest looked up from reference TRBV28 and TRBJ1-3): DVKVTQSSRYLVKRTGEKVFLECVQDMDHENMFWYRQDPGLGLRLIYFSYDVKMKEKGDIPEGYSVSREKKERFSLILESASTNQTSMYLCASSSGRNTIYFGEGSWLTVV.

CDR3 protein: CAWSVGVLNTEAFF. The CDR3 DNA is TGTGCCTGGAGTGTAGGGGTATTGAACACTGAAGCTTTCTTT. The rearrangement uses TRBV30 and TRBJ1-1; a possible D gene is TRBD1 (5 bases). The CDR3 is 14 residues long. Trimming removed 0 bases from V and 0 bases from J, with 8 bases in between. Per the germline V gene, CDR1 is GTSNPN and CDR2 is SVGIG (reference sequence).

This chain uses TRBV28 with TRBJ2-4, with a tentative D call TRBD2 (6 bases). CDR1 and CDR2 (germline): MDHEN, SYDVKM. The length of the CDR3 is 14 residues. V was cut by 3 bases and J by 1 base, with 7 bases left in between. Written as DNA, the CDR3 is TGTGCCAGCAGTTTCGGGAGTGCCAAAAACATTCAGTACTTC. Its protein product is CASSFGSAKNIQYF.